Below, one TCR beta chain is given with its context. The data were obtained in a study of T cell repertoires in cytomegalovirus infection. The CDR3 is made up of 13 amino acids. Germline assignment: CDR1 MDHEN and CDR2 SYDVKM. V was trimmed by 3 bases and J by 4 bases, leaving 9 bases between them. TCRdb ran MiXCR on the reads and lists one entry per CDR3 protein. The data show approximately 700,000 distinct CDR3 sequences, approximately 34% seen once. This sequence joins TRBV28 and TRBJ2-5; D remains ambiguous. Material for sequencing was PBMCs. The clonotype comes from a human donor in good health (CMV status not recorded). Some clones in this sample may be carry-over from other donors' samples. CDR3 DNA sequence: TGTGCCAGCAGTTTGGTTCTGTCAGAGACCCAGTACTTC. Translating gives CASSLVLSETQYF.